These 11 T cell receptor beta chains came from one sample sequenced in a study of cytomegalovirus exposure and HLA in healthy donors. The PCR contained 60 Vbeta and 13 Jbeta primers. This table comes from immunoSEQ multiplex PCR, and its TCRdb copy is limited to in-frame clones, with some not included. The table lists over 75,000 clones, approximately 70% of them singletons. The sequencing sample was made of PBMCs. The receptors shown here come from a young man in good health and CMV-seronegative.

The chain is built from TRBV28 and TRBJ2-5; the D gene is possibly TRBD2 (6 bases). There are 15 residues in the CDR3. Germline lookup yields CDR1 MDHEN and CDR2 SYDVKM. Deletions cut 7 bases from V and 1 base from J, with 16 bases between. The CDR3: CASTPAGGTQETQYF. DNA of the CDR3: TGTGCCAGCACCCCTGCCGGGGGAACCCAAGAGACCCAGTACTTC.

J is TRBJ2-7 and V is TRBV27, with a weak D call TRBD1 (6 bases). V was clipped by 4 bases and J by 3 bases, with 16 bases between them. Germline lookup yields CDR1 MNHEY and CDR2 SMNVEV (reference sequence). CDR3 size: 15 residues. The CDR3 region is CASSSLQGYSYEQYF. CDR3 nucleotide sequence: TGTGCCAGCAGTTCCCTACAGGGTTATAGCTACGAGCAGTACTTC.

V usage is TRBV6-5 and J usage is TRBJ2-3, with TRBD2 as a possible D gene (5 bases). The CDR3 sequence is 15 residues long. CDR1 is MNHEY and CDR2 is SVGAGI in the germline V gene. The V end was cut by 2 bases, the J end by 3 bases, with 12 bases between. DNA for the CDR3: TGTGCCAGCAGTTACAACGGGGTGAAAACAGATACGCAGTATTTT. Residues: CASSYNGVKTDTQYF.

This clone came up once. The chain has TRBV10-1 and TRBJ2-7; a possible D gene is TRBD2 (7 bases). The CDR3 length is 15 residues. The V gene's germline CDR1 is WNHNN and CDR2 SYGVQD (reference sequence). The V end lost 3 bases, the J end lost 9 bases, and 21 bases lay between the germline ends. DNA of the CDR3: TGCGCCAGCAGTGAATTAGGGACATCACCTAGCGGGCAGTACTTC. This gives the protein CASSELGTSPSGQYF.

The CDR3 DNA is TGTGCCAGCAGCTTGACTGACAGGAGCAATCAGCCCCAGCATTTT. Amino acid sequence: CASSLTDRSNQPQHF. The chain carries TRBV7-9 and TRBJ1-5, with D tentatively TRBD1 (6 bases). V shed 3 bases and J shed 1 base, with 10 bases lying between them. The germline V gene encodes CDR1 SEHNR and CDR2 FQNEAQ (reference sequence). This CDR3 region has 15 residues.

Only one count was recorded for this clone. The V call is TRBV4-3, the J call TRBJ2-6; 7 bases are shared with TRBD1. This CDR3 has 17 residues. Germline CDR1 and CDR2: LGHNA and YSLEER. V lost 0 bases and J lost 2; bases outside the gene matches: 4. CDR3 region: CASSQDSQGAGANVLTF. The CDR3 coding sequence is TGCGCCAGCAGCCAAGATTCTCAGGGGGCTGGGGCCAACGTCCTGACTTTC.

This chain links TRBV10-3 with TRBJ2-2; 7 bases align to TRBD2. The V and J ends lost 8 bases and 3 bases, in that order; junction bases with no gene match: 9. Looked up from germline, CDR1 is ENHRY and CDR2 is SYGVKD. The CDR3 totals 15 residues. The DNA for the CDR3 is TGTGCCATCCGCCCGGGGGGTGCGGACACCGGGGAGCTGTTTTTT. Amino acid sequence: CAIRPGGADTGELFF.

This clone came up a few times. The chain uses TRBV4-3 and TRBJ1-1, with D possibly matching TRBD1 (5 bases). Germline V gives CDR1 LGHNA, CDR2 YSLEER. Trimming stripped 0 bases from V and 0 bases from J, with 8 bases between. There are 15 residues in the CDR3. CDR3 sequence reads: CASSQDKGLNTEAFF. In nucleotides, the CDR3 is TGCGCCAGCAGCCAAGACAAGGGGCTGAACACTGAAGCTTTCTTT.

This clone was counted a few times. The chain couples TRBV7-8 to TRBJ1-5; D gene ambiguous. The CDR3 length is 15 residues. V lost 6 bases, J lost 5 bases, and 17 bases lay in between. Germline-derived CDR1 and CDR2 are SGHVS and FQNEAQ. The CDR3 sequence is CASSDTAGGYQPQHF. The CDR3 coding sequence is TGTGCCAGCAGTGACACGGCAGGCGGGTATCAGCCCCAGCATTTT.

The chain combines TRBV27 with TRBJ2-5; maybe TRBD1 (6 bases). Germline CDR1 MNHEY, CDR2 SMNVEV (reference sequence). The CDR3 contains 16 residues. With 6 bases removed from V and 2 bases from J, the gap between germline ends came to 19 bases. The CDR3 is CASSRTNDRSQETQYF. Here the CDR3 DNA reads TGTGCCAGCAGCCGGACCAATGACAGGAGTCAAGAGACCCAGTACTTC.

The CDR3 here is CASSLVAAGAYEQYF. CDR3 sequence (DNA): TGTGCCAGCAGCTTAGTAGCGGCAGGTGCCTACGAGCAGTACTTC. The V gene is TRBV11-2, the J gene TRBJ2-7, with D maybe TRBD2 (6 bases). Deletions cut 1 base from V and 2 bases from J, with 12 bases between. Germline V gene lookup returns CDR1 SGHAT and CDR2 FQNNGV. The CDR3 contains 15 residues.